This section outlines one TCR beta chain sequence together with its context. Reverse transcription of extracted RNA yielded cDNA, which provided the sequencing template. Sequencing was performed with immunoSEQ multiplex PCR; in TCRdb, only in-frame clones are kept and a portion is missing. The sample yields 170,000 or so clones, about 53% seen once. The data were obtained in a study of CD8+ T cells in alopecia areata. Study at large: Treated patients received severity scores based on the percentage of scalp area affected.

Treatment specified: oral pan-JAK inhibitor, 5-10 mg twice daily. Alopecia areata patients gave lesional scalp punch biopsies and peripheral blood samples. The clonotype comes from a human donor with alopecia areata. Sequenced material: CD8+ T cells sorted from blood, taken at week 24, from a patient treated with tofacitinib.

DNA of the CDR3: TGTGCCAGCAGCGCCCCACAGGGCCTGGGCACCGGGGAGCTGTTTTTT. It encodes CASSAPQGLGTGELFF. This rearrangement joins TRBV9 to TRBJ2-2; maybe TRBD1 (6 bases). Germline loops: CDR1 SGDLS, CDR2 YYNGEE. The CDR3 covers 16 residues. V lost 3 bases to trimming and J lost 4 bases, with 16 bases between them.